This record concerns one T cell receptor beta chain sequence. Its antigen remains unknown. The entry originates in a study of vaccination and CD4 T cells after COVID-19. Study-wide findings and caveats: Looking at convalescent patients, a median roughly 83% of reactive clones were present only post-vaccination.

Deletions cut 1 base from V and 7 bases from J, with 14 bases between. This CDR3 has 13 residues. Germline V gene data show CDR1 as GTSNPN and CDR2 as SVGIG (reference sequence). The treatment: approximately 10-day PBMC culture with coronavirus spike peptide pools or control peptides (ViraFEST assay). Cells were cultured for more than eight days, and then CD4+ T cells were isolated by negative selection. Oncomine TCR Beta short-read sequencing was applied to DNA from cultured CD4+ T cells. Each CDR3 protein gets one entry after TCRdb re-called the PCR reads with MiXCR. Of under 9,500 distinct CDR3 sequences in the sample, about three quarters are singletons; the top ten hold approximately 32%.

V gene TRBV30 combines with J gene TRBJ2-7; D is unresolved. The receptor comes from a human donor who had recovered from COVID-19. Source material: CD4+ T cells from blood, cultured in vitro. CDR3 region: CAWSANGVGEQYF. The CDR3 coding sequence is TGTGCCTGGAGTGCCAACGGAGTAGGGGAGCAGTACTTC.